This T cell receptor beta chain stems from a study of PD-1 blockade in mismatch repair-deficient tumors. As for the study in general: Patients had about a dozen mismatch repair-deficient cancer types, all previously treated and progressing. Study conclusions and caveats: Tumor-resident clones, often absent from pretreatment blood, expanded after pembrolizumab and then contracted.

All patients were mismatch repair deficient, assessed by either PCR or immunohistochemistry. A remark on this clone: Its target is not known.

Trimming removed 2 bases from V and 1 base from J; junction bases left unmatched: 7. CDR1 is SGDLS and CDR2 is YYNGEE in the germline V gene. The CDR3 runs to 16 residues. Method: immunoSEQ multiplex PCR; TCRdb's copy keeps in-frame clones and lacks some. The sample shows about 15,000 clones, more than 70% of them seen only once. Sequenced material: PBMCs, taken before pembrolizumab treatment. This receptor was obtained from an adult with mismatch repair-deficient cancer. The chain recombines TRBV9 with TRBJ1-1, with TRBD1 matching 8 bases. The CDR3: CASSVSRDRQNTEAFF. For the CDR3, the DNA is TGTGCCAGCAGCGTTAGCCGGGACAGGCAGAACACTGAAGCTTTCTTT.